This T cell receptor beta chain was identified during a study of cytomegalovirus exposure and HLA in healthy donors. Primers included in the PCR were 60 Vbeta and 13 Jbeta primers. Only in-frame clones appear in the TCRdb table, and some are missing; sequencing was by immunoSEQ multiplex PCR. The sample yields 150,000 to 200,000 clones, around three quarters seen once. Study-wide results and caveats: Earlier findings revealed that most TCR beta V segments proved productive either about 87% or about 30% of the time. In vitro assays verified that three CMV-associated chains recognized CMV antigens specifically. Researchers had no immune exposure information except CMV serostatus available.

Note on this clone: Antigen unknown.

This clonotype was obtained from a woman aged 40-49 years in good health and CMV-seronegative. Sequenced material: PBMCs.

CDR3 sequence (DNA): TGCGCCAGCAGCTTGGGGAGCAGGGGCAATGAGCAGTTCTTC. Translated: CASSLGSRGNEQFF. V and J are TRBV5-1 and TRBJ2-1, with a tentative D call TRBD1 (6 bases). The CDR3 has 14 residues. Trimming cost V 0 bases and J 6 bases, with 10 bases left between them. CDR1 is SGHRS, CDR2 YFSETQ, per germline. Together with reference TRBV5-1 and TRBJ2-1, the CDR3 gives the full variable domain: KAGVTQTPRYLIKTRGQQVTLSCSPISGHRSVSWYQQTPGQGLQFLFEYFSETQRNKGNFPGRFSGRQFSNSRSEMNVSTLELGDSALYLCASSLGSRGNEQFFGPGTRLTVL.